The entry below gives a single T cell receptor (beta chain) sequence along with its context. This entry belongs to a study of shared clonotypes between healthy human individuals. Trimming removed 3 bases from V and 0 bases from J; junction bases left unmatched: 9. Germline assignment: CDR1 SGDLS and CDR2 YYNGEE. CDR3 size: 17 residues. The table came from immunoSEQ multiplex PCR; TCRdb's copy has only in-frame clones and leaves some out. The top ten clones hold approximately 25% of a sample with some 740,000 clones, about 91% of them seen once. Only CD45RO-negative cells positively selected for CCR7 counted as naive CD8 cells, so terminally differentiated effector memory CD45RA+ cells were excluded.

Material for sequencing was naive CD8+ T cells sorted from blood. The sequence came from a man aged 30-40 years in good health. V usage is TRBV9 and J usage is TRBJ1-3; 7 positions match TRBD1. CDR3 sequence (DNA): TGTGCCAGCAGCGCCCTGGGGACAGCCAACTCTGGAAACACCATATATTTT. It yields the protein CASSALGTANSGNTIYF.